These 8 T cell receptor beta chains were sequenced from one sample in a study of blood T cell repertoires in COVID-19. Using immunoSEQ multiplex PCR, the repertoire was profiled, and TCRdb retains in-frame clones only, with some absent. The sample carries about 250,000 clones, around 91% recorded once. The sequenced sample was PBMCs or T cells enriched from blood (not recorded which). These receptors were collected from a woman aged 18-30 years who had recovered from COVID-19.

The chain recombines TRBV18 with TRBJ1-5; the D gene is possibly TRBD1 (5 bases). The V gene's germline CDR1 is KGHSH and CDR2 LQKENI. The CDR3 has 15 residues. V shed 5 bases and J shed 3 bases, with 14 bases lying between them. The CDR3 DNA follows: TGTGCCAGCTCAACAACCGGGGGGTTCAATCAGCCCCAGCATTTT. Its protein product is CASSTTGGFNQPQHF.

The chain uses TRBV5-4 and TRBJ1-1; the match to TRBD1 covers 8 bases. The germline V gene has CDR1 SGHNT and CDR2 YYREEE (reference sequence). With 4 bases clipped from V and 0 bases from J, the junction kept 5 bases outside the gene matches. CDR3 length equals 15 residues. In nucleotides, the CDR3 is TGTGCCAGCAGCCCCCGACAGGGGTTGAACACTGAAGCTTTCTTT. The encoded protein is CASSPRQGLNTEAFF. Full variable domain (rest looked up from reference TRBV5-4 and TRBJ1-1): ETGVTQSPTHLIKTRGQQVTLRCSSQSGHNTVSWYQQALGQGPQFIFQYYREEENGRGNFPPRFSGLQFPNYSSELNVNALELDDSALYLCASSPRQGLNTEAFFGQGTRLTVV.

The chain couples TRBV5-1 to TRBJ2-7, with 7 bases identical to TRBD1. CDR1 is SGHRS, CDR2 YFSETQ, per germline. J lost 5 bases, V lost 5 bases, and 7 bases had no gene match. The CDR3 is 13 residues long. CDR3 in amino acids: CASRGDSVDEQYF. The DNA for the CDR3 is TGCGCCAGCAGAGGGGACAGTGTCGACGAGCAGTACTTC.

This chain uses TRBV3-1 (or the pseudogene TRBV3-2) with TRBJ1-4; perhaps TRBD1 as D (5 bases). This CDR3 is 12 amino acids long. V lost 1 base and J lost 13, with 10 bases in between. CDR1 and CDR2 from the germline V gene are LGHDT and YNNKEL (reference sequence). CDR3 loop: CASSQVVGGLFF. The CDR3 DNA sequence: TGTGCCAGCAGCCAAGTGGTGGGGGGACTGTTTTTT.

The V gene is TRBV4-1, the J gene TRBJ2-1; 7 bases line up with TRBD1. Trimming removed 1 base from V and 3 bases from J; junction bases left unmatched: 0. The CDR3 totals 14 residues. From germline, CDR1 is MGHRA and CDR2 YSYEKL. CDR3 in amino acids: CASSQGDSYNEQFF. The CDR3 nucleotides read TGCGCCAGCAGCCAAGGGGACAGCTACAATGAGCAGTTCTTC.

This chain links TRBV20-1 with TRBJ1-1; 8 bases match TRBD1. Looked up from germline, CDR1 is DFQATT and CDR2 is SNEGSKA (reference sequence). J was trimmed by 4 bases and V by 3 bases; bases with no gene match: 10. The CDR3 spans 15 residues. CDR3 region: CSASDPSQGATEAFF. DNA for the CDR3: TGCAGTGCTAGTGATCCCAGTCAGGGGGCCACTGAAGCTTTCTTT.

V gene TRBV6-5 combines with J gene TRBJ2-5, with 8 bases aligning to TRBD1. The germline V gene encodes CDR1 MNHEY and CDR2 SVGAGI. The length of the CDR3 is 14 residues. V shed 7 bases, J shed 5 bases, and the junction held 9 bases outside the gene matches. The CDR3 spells CASNRGTGVETQYF. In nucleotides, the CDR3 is TGTGCCAGCAATCGCGGGACAGGAGTGGAGACCCAGTACTTC.

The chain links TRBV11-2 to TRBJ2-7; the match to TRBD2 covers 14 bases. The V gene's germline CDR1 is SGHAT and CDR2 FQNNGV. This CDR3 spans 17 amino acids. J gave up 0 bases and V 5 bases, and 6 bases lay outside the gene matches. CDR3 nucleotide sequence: TGTGCCAGCAGCCCCGGACTAGCGGGAGGTATCTCCTACGAGCAGTACTTC. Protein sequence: CASSPGLAGGISYEQYF.